The text below deals with one T cell receptor (beta chain). What it binds is unknown. This specimen belongs to a study of CD8+ T cells in alopecia areata. For the study at large: Oral tofacitinib (5 to 10 mg twice daily) was administered to treated patients. Tofacitinib lasted 6 to 18 months, then 6 months off drug. General study points: More clonal than normal scalp was lesional scalp, particularly alopecia totalis/universalis.

Germline V gene sequence: CDR1 LNHDA, CDR2 SQIVND (reference sequence). The germline V and J ends were trimmed by 0 bases and 2 bases, with 8 bases remaining between them. The CDR3 has 15 residues. Reverse transcription of extracted RNA yielded cDNA, which provided the sequencing template. Only in-frame clones appear in the TCRdb table, and some are missing; sequencing was by immunoSEQ multiplex PCR. This table holds under 70,000 clones, roughly 96% found once. Sorting separated CD4+ and CD8+ T cells out of PBMCs. This chain connects TRBV19 to TRBJ1-5, with D hard to call. This receptor was obtained from a human donor with alopecia areata. The material was CD8+ T cells sorted from blood, obtained at week 0. The CDR3 loop reads CASSIEIIGNQPQHF. The CDR3 nucleotides are TGTGCCAGTAGTATAGAGATAATTGGCAATCAGCCCCAGCATTTT.